Given below is one T cell receptor (beta chain) in context. What it binds is not known. These data are taken from a study of stem cell transplantation in POMP-related autoinflammatory disease. At the level of the study: The study hypothesized thymoproteasome defects skew the TRB repertoire via impaired CD8+ selection. Before transplant: CD4+ naive skewing, low CD8+ proportions, reduced cytokine secretion. The study, taken as a whole, reports: A trend toward lower repertoire diversity and greater clonality appeared in every analyzed T-cell subset of PRAID patients. Fewer unique TRB V-J gene pairings were identified in patients with PRAID.

Some clones are missing from TCRdb's copy, which holds only in-frame ones; the method was immunoSEQ multiplex PCR. In the table there are about 11,000 clones, 85% to 90% of which are singletons. The CDR3 totals 16 residues. The V segment lost 4 bases and the J segment 2 bases; nucleotides outside the gene matches: 4. Germline CDR1 is LGHNA and CDR2 is YNFKEQ. PRAID featured prominent immunodeficiency. V usage is TRBV4-2 and J usage is TRBJ2-7; TRBD2 matches 14 bases. This sample comprised CD8+ T cells from PBMCs, obtained before stem cell transplantation. The sequence came from a human donor with POMP-related autoinflammation and immune dysregulation (PRAID). For the CDR3, the DNA is TGTGCCAGCAGCCCGACTAGCGGGGGGGCCCCCTACGAGCAGTACTTC. It specifies CASSPTSGGAPYEQYF.